These 5 T cell receptor beta chains originate from one sample sequenced in a study of T cells in Graves' hyperthyroidism and ophthalmopathy. Researchers amplified the TCR beta CDR3 regions from RNA transcripts. The HTBI primer set drove a first-round RT-PCR of the TCR CDR3. Each CDR3 protein is one row after TCRdb ran MiXCR on the multiplex PCR reads. The sample includes a few hundred thousand distinct CDR3 sequences, around 43% of them seen just once. The sequenced material came from peripheral blood or thyroid tissue (not recorded which). All receptors derive from an adult woman with Graves' disease, either hyperthyroidism or ophthalmopathy (not recorded which).

This clonotype has just a few counts. The chain has TRBV18 and TRBJ1-5; D possibly corresponds to TRBD1 (5 bases). This CDR3 has 13 amino acids. Germline lookup yields CDR1 KGHSH and CDR2 LQKENI. The V end was cut by 3 bases, the J end by 6 bases, with 9 bases between. CDR3 nucleotides: TGTGCCAGCTCACCGGGGGATGGTCAGCCCCAGCATTTT. Amino acid sequence: CASSPGDGQPQHF. Combining the CDR3 with reference TRBV18 and TRBJ1-5 gives the whole variable domain NAGVMQNPRHLVRRRGQEARLRCSPMKGHSHVYWYRQLPEEGLKFMVYLQKENIIDESGMPKERFSAEFPKEGPSILRIQQVVRGDSAAYFCASSPGDGQPQHFGDGTRLSIL.

This clonotype has at least ten counts. The J gene is TRBJ1-4, the V gene TRBV7-2; D remains ambiguous. Germline V lookup: CDR1 SGHTA, CDR2 FQGNSA. Between the trimmed V and J ends, which lost 0 bases and 5 bases, there was a span of 4 bases. CDR3 size: 13 residues. CDR3 region: CASSLASNEKLFF. The CDR3 coding sequence is TGTGCCAGCAGCTTAGCGTCGAATGAAAAACTGTTTTTT.

This clonotype was seen a few times. The V and J genes are TRBV7-9 and TRBJ2-7; 7 bases align to TRBD2. The trim removed 6 bases at V and 0 bases at J, leaving 8 bases unmatched. Germline V gene lookup returns CDR1 SEHNR and CDR2 FQNEAQ (reference sequence). The CDR3 covers 15 residues. The CDR3 is CASRIGLGSSYEQYF. The CDR3 DNA reads TGTGCCAGCAGGATCGGACTAGGATCCTCCTACGAGCAGTACTTC.

The CDR3 is CASGGGIRSNQPQHF. CDR3 nucleotide sequence: TGTGCCAGTGGCGGGGGCATTCGGAGCAATCAGCCCCAGCATTTT. The chain has TRBV19 and TRBJ1-5; a weak D match, TRBD1 (6 bases). Germline-derived CDR1 and CDR2 are LNHDA and SQIVND (reference sequence). The CDR3 sequence is 15 residues long. Trimming took 8 bases from V and 1 from J, leaving 15 bases between them.

V usage is TRBV12-3 or TRBV12-4 and J usage is TRBJ2-5; 7 positions match TRBD1. The CDR3 extends over 15 amino acids. Trimming at V came to 6 bases and at J to 1 base, leaving 8 bases not matched to a gene. Here the CDR3 reads CASRKRGQSQETQYF. Written as DNA, the CDR3 is TGTGCCAGCAGAAAAAGGGGACAGTCCCAAGAGACCCAGTACTTC.